One and the same sample provided the 14 T cell receptor beta chains below, sequenced in a study of naive and memory T cell subsets. As to treatment: skin biopsy from PPD injection site in Mantoux-positive individual. An oligonucleotide containing a UMI was ligated to the 3' end of TCR cDNA. Amplification of ligated cDNA took four PCR rounds with SP2 and nested alpha and beta constant primers. A single record per CDR3 protein comes from TCRdb applying MiXCR to the UMI-ligation and nested PCR reads. This sample has tens of thousands of distinct CDR3 sequences, with approximately 6% found just once. The material sequenced was skin, taken from a tuberculin skin test site. These receptors originate from an adult in good health.

This clonotype has a handful of counts. This sequence joins TRBV7-9 and TRBJ2-5, with D maybe TRBD2 (6 bases). V lost 7 bases to trimming and J lost 3 bases, with 18 bases between them. This CDR3 spans 15 amino acids. Germline V gene sequence: CDR1 SEHNR, CDR2 FQNEAQ (reference sequence). As DNA, the CDR3 is TGTGCCAGCACCACCCCCGGACTACCAAAAGAGACCCAGTACTTC. The encoded protein is CASTTPGLPKETQYF.

This clonotype was seen ten or more times. This chain connects TRBV11-2 to TRBJ2-7; D call uncertain. CDR1 and CDR2 (germline): SGHAT, FQNNGV. The CDR3 is made up of 15 amino acids. Trimming left V 2 bases short and J 3 bases short, with 14 bases between. The CDR3 region has the DNA TGTGCCAGCAGCTTAACGGCCGCATTCGGCTACGAGCAGTACTTC. Amino acid sequence: CASSLTAAFGYEQYF.

This clonotype was counted many times. This chain joins TRBV2 and TRBJ1-1; D unclear. V was pared by 6 bases and J by 1 base, with 9 bases between. CDR3 length equals 13 residues. Germline lookup yields CDR1 SNHLY and CDR2 FYNNEI. The CDR3 is CASRRTENTEAFF. For the CDR3, the DNA is TGTGCCAGCAGACGGACGGAGAACACTGAAGCTTTCTTT.

In its sample, this clonotype was seen many times. This chain links TRBV4-1 with TRBJ2-7; 10 nucleotides match TRBD2. Germline assignment: CDR1 MGHRA and CDR2 YSYEKL. This CDR3 region has 15 residues. Trimming took 2 bases from V and 2 from J; bases not matched to a gene: 3. The CDR3: CASSQLLAGPYEQYF. The CDR3, as DNA: TGCGCCAGCAGCCAACTACTAGCGGGACCCTACGAGCAGTACTTC.

The chain joins TRBV20-1 to TRBJ1-2; tentative D call: TRBD1 (5 bases). Germline-derived CDR1 and CDR2 are DFQATT and SNEGSKA (reference sequence). The ends were cut back, 5 bases at V and 5 bases at J, with 15 bases in the middle. The CDR3 is 13 amino acids. The CDR3 is CSAPGAGKYGYTF. The CDR3 coding sequence is TGCAGTGCTCCCGGGGCAGGGAAATATGGCTACACCTTC.

This clonotype was detected ten times or more. This sequence joins TRBV18 and TRBJ1-1; maybe TRBD1 (6 bases). Germline CDR1 KGHSH, CDR2 LQKENI. Trimming pared 5 bases from V and 4 bases from J, leaving 17 bases between. This CDR3 spans 15 amino acids. The CDR3 loop reads CASSLYSGVGTEAFF. CDR3 in DNA: TGTGCCAGCTCATTATACTCAGGGGTTGGCACTGAAGCTTTCTTT.

The chain carries TRBV27 and TRBJ1-2; possibly TRBD1 for D (5 bases). There are 15 residues in the CDR3. CDR1 and CDR2 from the germline V gene are MNHEY and SMNVEV (reference sequence). Trimming cost V 5 bases and J 4 bases, with 17 bases left between them. CDR3 amino acids: CASSQFGARGYGYTF. DNA for the CDR3: TGTGCCAGCAGTCAGTTTGGGGCCCGGGGCTATGGCTACACCTTC.

This chain connects TRBV14 to TRBJ1-2, with D uncertain. This CDR3 region has 12 residues. From germline, CDR1 is SGHDN and CDR2 FVKESK. V gave up 4 bases and J gave up 7 bases, with 10 bases separating them. CDR3 amino acids: CASSRTPFGYTF. CDR3 in DNA: TGTGCCAGCAGCCGGACGCCTTTTGGCTACACCTTC.

This clonotype appeared a few times. The chain carries TRBV7-3 and TRBJ2-5; 7 bases are a match to TRBD2. J lost 2 bases, V lost 5 bases, and 8 bases had no gene match. Germline assignment: CDR1 SGHTA and CDR2 FQGTGA. This CDR3 comprises 15 residues. CDR3 sequence reads: CASSPGGELQETQYF. In nucleotides, the CDR3 is TGTGCCAGCAGCCCTGGGGGGGAGCTACAAGAGACCCAGTACTTC.

This clonotype was counted a few times. The chain uses TRBV11-2 and TRBJ1-1; maybe TRBD1 (5 bases). CDR3 length: 14 amino acids. Trimming shortened V by 6 bases and J by 1 base, and 12 bases separated the two germline ends. Germline assignment: CDR1 SGHAT and CDR2 FQNNGV. The CDR3 region is CASSLFTGNTEAFF. The CDR3 DNA sequence: TGTGCCAGCAGTTTGTTTACAGGGAACACTGAAGCTTTCTTT.

This clonotype was seen ten or more times. The V gene is TRBV5-4, the J gene TRBJ1-1; D is uncertain. The length of the CDR3 is 13 residues. Germline V CDR1 and CDR2: SGHNT, YYREEE (reference sequence). Trimming removed 5 bases from V and 1 base from J, with 9 bases in between. CDR3 coding DNA: TGTGCCAGCAGAAGATACACGAACACTGAAGCTTTCTTT. This gives the protein CASRRYTNTEAFF.

This clonotype was detected many times. The chain uses TRBV7-8 and TRBJ2-6, with D possibly TRBD1 on 6 matching bases. Germline CDR1 reads SGHVS; CDR2 reads FQNEAQ. The CDR3 length is 15 residues. V was pared by 4 bases and J by 4 bases, with 11 bases between. The CDR3 bases are TGTGCCAGCAGCTCAGGGGTAACAGGGGCCAACGTCCTGACTTTC. Protein product: CASSSGVTGANVLTF.

In this sample, this clonotype turned up a few times. Written as DNA, the CDR3 is TGTGCCAGCAGCTCCTCGGACAGAGGAGGCAATCAGCCCCAGCATTTT. Translated, it gives CASSSSDRGGNQPQHF. This chain uses TRBV6-6 with TRBJ1-5; the D gene is possibly TRBD1 (6 bases). This CDR3 contains 16 residues. V lost 6 bases to trimming and J lost 2 bases, with 17 bases between them. Germline assignment: CDR1 MNHNY and CDR2 SVGAGI (reference sequence).

Many counts were recorded for this clonotype. The rearrangement joins TRBV5-6 to TRBJ2-7, with 9 bases lining up with TRBD2. The V gene's germline CDR1 is SGHDT and CDR2 YYEEEE. V was pared by 4 bases and J by 0 bases, with 2 bases of the junction left unmatched. The CDR3 loop spans 14 amino acids. The CDR3 nucleotides are TGTGCCAGCAGCCCGCGGGAGGGCTCCTACGAGCAGTACTTC. It encodes CASSPREGSYEQYF.